This TCR beta chain was sequenced during a study of T cell responses to AZD1222 COVID-19 vaccine. Across the whole study: Second-dose schedules of about 4 or about 12 weeks were combined. Findings and limits, study-wide: Repertoires in all cases were sampled only once the peak T cell response had passed. In the spike-specific TCR repertoire, nearly half reportedly target unmutated variant regions. Donors, mostly white British, included more females; clonal diversity was possibly underestimated.

The CDR3 spans 14 residues. The V gene end was trimmed by 6 bases and the J gene end by 4 bases; junction bases not matched to a gene: 5. Germline-derived CDR1 and CDR2 are LNHDA and SQIVND (reference sequence). Repertoires were generated with immunoSEQ multiplex PCR, while TCRdb's copy carries only in-frame clones and drops some. In the table there are roughly 80,000 clones, 80% to 90% of which are singletons. Regarding this clone: Antigen specificity is unknown.

The gene calls are TRBV19 and TRBJ1-3; TRBD1 aligns across 8 bases. The specimen comprised peripheral blood, sampled on day 0 of AZD1222 vaccination. The receptor comes from an adult in good health. The CDR3 protein is CASRQTGEGNTIYF. The CDR3 nucleotides read TGTGCCAGTAGGCAGACAGGGGAAGGAAACACCATATATTTT.